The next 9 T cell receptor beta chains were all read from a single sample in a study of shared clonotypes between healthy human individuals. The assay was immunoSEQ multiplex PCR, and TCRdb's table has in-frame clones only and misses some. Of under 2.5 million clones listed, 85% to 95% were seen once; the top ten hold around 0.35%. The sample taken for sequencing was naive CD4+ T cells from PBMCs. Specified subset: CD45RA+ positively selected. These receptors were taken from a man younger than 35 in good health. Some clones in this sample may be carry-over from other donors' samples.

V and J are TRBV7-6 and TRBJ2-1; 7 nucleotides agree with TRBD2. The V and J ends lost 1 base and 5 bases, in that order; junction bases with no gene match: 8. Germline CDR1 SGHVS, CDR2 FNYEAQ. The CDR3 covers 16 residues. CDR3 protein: CASSLEYLAVHNEQFF. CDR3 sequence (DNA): TGTGCCAGCAGCTTAGAATATCTAGCGGTACACAATGAGCAGTTCTTC.

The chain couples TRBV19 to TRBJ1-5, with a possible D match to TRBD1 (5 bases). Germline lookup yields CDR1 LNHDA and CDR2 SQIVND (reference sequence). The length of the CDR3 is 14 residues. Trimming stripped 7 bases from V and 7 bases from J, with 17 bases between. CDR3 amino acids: CASTLGGIRQPQHF. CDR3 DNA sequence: TGTGCCAGTACCCTGGGGGGGATAAGACAGCCCCAGCATTTT. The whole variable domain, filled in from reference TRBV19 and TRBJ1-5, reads DGGITQSPKYLFRKEGQNVTLSCEQNLNHDAMYWYRQDPGQGLRLIYYSQIVNDFQKGDIAEGYSVSREKKESFPLTVTSAQKNPTAFYLCASTLGGIRQPQHFGDGTRLSIL.

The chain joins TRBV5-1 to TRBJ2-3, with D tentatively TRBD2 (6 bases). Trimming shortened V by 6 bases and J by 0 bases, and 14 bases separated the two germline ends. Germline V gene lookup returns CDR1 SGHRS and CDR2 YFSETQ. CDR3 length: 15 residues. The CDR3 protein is CASTRRGPSTDTQYF. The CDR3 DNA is TGCGCCAGCACCAGGCGGGGACCGAGCACAGATACGCAGTATTTT.

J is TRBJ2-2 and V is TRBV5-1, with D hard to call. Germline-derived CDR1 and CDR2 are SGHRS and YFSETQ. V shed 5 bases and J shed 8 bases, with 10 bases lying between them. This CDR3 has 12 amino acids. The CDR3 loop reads CASSRMGGELFF. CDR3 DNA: TGCGCCAGCAGTCGGATGGGAGGGGAGCTGTTTTTT.

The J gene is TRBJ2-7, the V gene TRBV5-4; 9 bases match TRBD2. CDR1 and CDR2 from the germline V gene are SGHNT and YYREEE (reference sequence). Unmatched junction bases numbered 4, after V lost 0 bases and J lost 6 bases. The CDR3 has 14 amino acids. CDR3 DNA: TGTGCCAGCAGCTTGGAGGCGGGAGGGCGCGAGCAGTACTTC. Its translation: CASSLEAGGREQYF.

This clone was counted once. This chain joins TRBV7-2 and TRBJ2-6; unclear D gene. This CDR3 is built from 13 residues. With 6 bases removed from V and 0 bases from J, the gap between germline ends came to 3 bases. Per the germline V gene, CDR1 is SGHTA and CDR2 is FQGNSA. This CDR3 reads CASRTSGANVLTF. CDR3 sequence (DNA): TGTGCCAGCAGGACCTCTGGGGCCAACGTCCTGACTTTC.

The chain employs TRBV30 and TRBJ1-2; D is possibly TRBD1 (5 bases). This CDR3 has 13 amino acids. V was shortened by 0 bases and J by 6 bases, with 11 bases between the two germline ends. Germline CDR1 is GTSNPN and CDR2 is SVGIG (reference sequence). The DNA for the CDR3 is TGTGCCTGGAGTGTACAACAGGTGGATGGCTACACCTTC. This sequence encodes CAWSVQQVDGYTF. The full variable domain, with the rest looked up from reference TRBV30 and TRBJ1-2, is SQTIHQWPATLVQPVGSPLSLECTVEGTSNPNLYWYRQAAGRGLQLLFYSVGIGQISSEVPQNLSASRPQDRQFILSSKKLLLSDSGFYLCAWSVQQVDGYTFGSGTRLTVV.

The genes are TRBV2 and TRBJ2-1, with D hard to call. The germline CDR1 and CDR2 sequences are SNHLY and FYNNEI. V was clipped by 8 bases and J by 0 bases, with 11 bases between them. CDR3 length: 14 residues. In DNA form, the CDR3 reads TGTGCCAGCCGCCCTTCCCCCTCCTACAATGAGCAGTTCTTC. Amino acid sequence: CASRPSPSYNEQFF.

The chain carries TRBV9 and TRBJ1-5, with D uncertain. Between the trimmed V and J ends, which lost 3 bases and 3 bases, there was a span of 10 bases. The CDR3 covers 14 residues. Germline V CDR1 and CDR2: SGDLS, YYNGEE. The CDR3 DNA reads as TGTGCCAGCAGCGGGAATGTTTACAATCAGCCCCAGCATTTT. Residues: CASSGNVYNQPQHF. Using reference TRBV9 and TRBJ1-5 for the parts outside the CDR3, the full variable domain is DSGVTQTPKHLITATGQRVTLRCSPRSGDLSVYWYQQSLDQGLQFLIQYYNGEERAKGNILERFSAQQFPDLHSELNLSSLELGDSALYFCASSGNVYNQPQHFGDGTRLSIL.